The text below deals with one T cell receptor beta chain. Its target antigen remains unknown. Base qualities are not at hand, and no much larger clone is one base apart. TCR CDR3 regions were amplified from genomic DNA by multiplex PCR using the deep immunoSEQ assay. Genomic DNA extracted from each cell subset was distributed evenly over all wells of several immunoSEQ 96-well plates, and each plate served as one replicate. Each replicate PCR for sorted subsets received about 0.2 ug genomic DNA, equal to tens of thousands of T cell genomes. Purified libraries were quantified with a Qubit 3.0 fluorometer, sized on a Bioanalyzer 2100, and re-quantified with the KAPA Library Quantification kit. A separate single-read 150-cycle Illumina NextSeq 550 flow cell was used to sequence each immunoSEQ 96-well plate. The paper's data handling went like this. Because the immunoSEQ output held only junctional sequences and lacked quality scores, the filtering could not match the filtering applied to full-length reads. To assign V/J genes and CDR3, sequences were annotated using PyIR, a Python wrapper for IgBLAST v1.9, with IMGT germline references. Reads with weak V/J assignments (E-value above 1e-6), missing CDR3, stop codons, out-of-frame junctions, or ambiguous translated residues were removed. V3J clonotypes were defined as sequences sharing an identical inferred V gene, J gene, and CDR3 amino acid sequence. To compute the percentage overlap between repertoires, the number of shared unique clonotypes was divided by the size of the smaller repertoire. Repertoire richness was assessed with RTK rarefaction, the Chao1 estimator, and Recon v2.1 estimates of unobserved clonotypes. OLGA was used to compute generation probabilities for all TCRbeta clonotypes that the gDNA method yielded from a handful of donors. TCRdb took this table from immuneACCESS and kept in-frame rearrangements with V and J called. Such tables lack part of the clones; where checked against another copy, unresolved V genes explain under half of the gap, and the rest is unexplained. V, J and clone size derive from that table, while D and trimming were established from the DNA sequence. Recorded for this sample are under 2,500,000 clones; more than 90% of them occurred a single time. The leading ten clones occupy roughly 0.13% of the sample.

This sample stems from a study of shared clonotypes between healthy human individuals (dated by TCRdb to the early 2020s). Some background on the complete study: The cohort included a few men and a couple of women between 18 and 49 years of age. Per donor, three plates each were used for CD4 naive and CD4 memory, two for CD8 naive, and one for CD8 memory. Blood TCR repertoires of a handful of healthy adults were deeply sequenced to estimate repertoire size and the extent of clonotype sharing between individuals. Different laboratories and diverse techniques were used to prepare libraries and sequence TCR repertoires, to increase sequencing depth and limit assay-specific biases. Between about 0.8 and 9.5 billion PBMCs per donor were obtained by leukapheresis.

V is reduced by 7 bases and J by 8 bases, leaving a spacing of 17 bases between them. Taken from cysteine to phenylalanine, the CDR3 has 14 residues. This entry keeps only the CDR3 DNA: 42 bases, framed from base 1. CDR1 and CDR2, per the germline V gene, are MNHEY and SVGAGI. The donors were healthy, HIV-negative adults with no recently reported acute infections or vaccinations. All donors were Caucasian adults living in Nashville, Tennessee, USA. CD4+ T cells were enriched by magnetic negative selection; naive cells were then positively selected on CD45RA, and the negative fraction formed the memory subset. Blood was collected by leukapheresis, and PBMCs were isolated by Ficoll-Histopaque density gradient centrifugation and then cryopreserved in liquid nitrogen vapor phase. Purity and quantity of every magnetically sorted T cell population were checked by analytical flow cytometry. From each sorted fraction, genomic DNA was isolated and quantified by UV absorbance on a Nanodrop 2000c.

The full study reports these points: When a handful of donors were compared, the shared fraction of clonotypes was about 5.4% for naive CD4, about 4% for naive CD8, about 2.5% for memory CD4, and less than 0.5% for memory CD8. Sampling was restricted to blood, and TCR repertoires in tissues likely differ from the TCR repertoires found in blood. Even with the large sequencing depth, rarefaction of the sorted-subset datasets indicated that sequencing was incomplete. Because the study included a small number of donors, the genetic and exposure-history diversity represented was limited. Pairwise subsampling indicated that sequencing depth was expected to affect the degree of clonotype sharing among donors. Higher generation probabilities were observed for clonotypes shared by all four sorted-subset donors than for non-shared clonotypes. Naive subsets generally had larger estimated clonotype richness than memory subsets did.

The chain employs TRBV6-5 and TRBJ2-2; TRBD2 is possibly the D segment (7 matching bases). The clonotype originates from a young man in good health. The sample consisted of naive CD4+ T cells sorted from blood. The sample's cell subset or site label, in plain terms: CD45RA+ positively selected. The CDR3 reads CASKRGAVSGELFF. The nucleotides read TGTGCCAGCAAACGGGGGGCCGTTTCGGGGGAGCTGTTTTTT.